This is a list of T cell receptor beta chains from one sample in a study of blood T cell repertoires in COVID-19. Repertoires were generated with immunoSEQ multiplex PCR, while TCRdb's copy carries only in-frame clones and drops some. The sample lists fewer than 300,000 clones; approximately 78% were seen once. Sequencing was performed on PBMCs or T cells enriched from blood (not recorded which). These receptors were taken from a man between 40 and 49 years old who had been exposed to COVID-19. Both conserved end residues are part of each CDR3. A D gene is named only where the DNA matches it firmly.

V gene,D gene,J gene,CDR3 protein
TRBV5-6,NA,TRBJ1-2,CASSFGEYGYTF
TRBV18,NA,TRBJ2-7,CASSPSQVGNEQYF
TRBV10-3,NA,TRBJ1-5,CAISEAGGLGPSVSNQPQHF
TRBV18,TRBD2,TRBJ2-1,CASPRMVGTSGYNEQFF
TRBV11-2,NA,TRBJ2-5,CASSPARQKRDQYF
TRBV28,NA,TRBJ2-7,CASSLYLGPLYEQYF
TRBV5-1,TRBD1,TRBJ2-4,CASSPGTVGNIQYF
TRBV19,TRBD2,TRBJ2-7,CASSITSGRVEQYF
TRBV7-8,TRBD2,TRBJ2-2,CASSLGGLAGFGGELFF
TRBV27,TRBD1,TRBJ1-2,CASNPGQGYGYTF
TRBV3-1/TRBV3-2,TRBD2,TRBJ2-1,CASSQDSGLAGNNEQFF
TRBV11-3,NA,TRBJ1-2,CASSLDRPGWSAGYTF
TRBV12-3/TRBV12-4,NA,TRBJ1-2,CASKQSNYGYTF
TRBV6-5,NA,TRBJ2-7,CASSYAPREHYEQYF
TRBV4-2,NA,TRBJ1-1,CASSQVMTALEAFF
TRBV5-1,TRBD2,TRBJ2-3,CASSRGTSGNTDTQYF
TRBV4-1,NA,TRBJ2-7,CASSQNLEIPSYEQYF
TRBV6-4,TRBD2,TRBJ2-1,CASSPGRGSYNEQFF
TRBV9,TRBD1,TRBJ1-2,CASSVEMEGQGEKRDGYTF
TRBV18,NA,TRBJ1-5,CASRGASNQPQHF
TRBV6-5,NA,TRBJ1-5,CAAEVGNNQPQHF
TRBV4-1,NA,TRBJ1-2,CASSQVSSRGYGYTF
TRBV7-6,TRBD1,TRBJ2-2,CASSPNRGASTGELFF
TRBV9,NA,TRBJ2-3,CATSHTDTQYF
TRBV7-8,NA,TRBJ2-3,CASSLASGDTQYF
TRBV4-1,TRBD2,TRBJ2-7,CASSGLAVYEQYF
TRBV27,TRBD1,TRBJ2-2,CASSYTGDGELFF
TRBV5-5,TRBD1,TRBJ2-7,CASSLAPGGFYEQYF
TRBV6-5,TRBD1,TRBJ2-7,CASSYSQQGPYEQYF